The rows below give T cell receptor beta chains drawn from one sample of a study of graft-versus-host responses after intestinal transplantation. Profiled with immunoSEQ multiplex PCR; TCRdb holds only in-frame clones, not every one. The sample lists around 21,000 clones, approximately 33% occurring once. The material sequenced was alloreactive CD8+ T cells from a mixed lymphocyte reaction culture, taken before intestinal transplant. These receptors were obtained from a human patient who received an intestinal transplant. The CDR3 runs from the conserved cysteine through the conserved F or W. D genes are given only for firm matches. The size of a clone is reported for some rows only, either as once, few or many, or as a class for expanded clones.

v_gene: TRBV11-2; abundance: few; d_gene: TRBD2; j_gene: TRBJ2-7; CDR3aa: CASSAPGRAEYEQYF; CDR3nt: TGTGCCAGCAGCGCTCCCGGGAGGGCCGAGTACGAGCAGTACTTC
v_gene: TRBV4-3; abundance: few; d_gene: -; j_gene: TRBJ1-2; CDR3aa: CASSQDGVEGPYGYTF; CDR3nt: TGCGCCAGCAGCCAAGATGGGGTCGAGGGACCCTATGGCTACACCTTC
v_gene: TRBV27; abundance: few; d_gene: TRBD1; j_gene: TRBJ2-5; CDR3aa: CASGITGAQETQYF; CDR3nt: TGTGCCAGCGGGATAACAGGGGCCCAAGAGACCCAGTACTTC
v_gene: TRBV15; abundance: few; d_gene: -; j_gene: TRBJ1-1; CDR3aa: CATSRGGTEAFF; CDR3nt: TGTGCCACCTCCAGGGGTGGTACTGAAGCTTTCTTT
v_gene: TRBV19; abundance: -; d_gene: -; j_gene: TRBJ1-2; CDR3aa: CASSESGYGYTF; CDR3nt: TGTGCCAGTAGTGAGTCGGGGTATGGCTACACCTTC
v_gene: TRBV15; abundance: few; d_gene: TRBD1; j_gene: TRBJ1-4; CDR3aa: CATSTTGDRRAANEKLFF; CDR3nt: TGTGCCACCAGTACTACCGGGGACAGACGGGCGGCTAATGAAAAACTGTTTTTT
v_gene: TRBV7-9; abundance: -; d_gene: -; j_gene: TRBJ1-1; CDR3aa: CASWRMNTEAFF; CDR3nt: TGTGCCAGCTGGCGCATGAACACTGAAGCTTTCTTT
v_gene: TRBV27; abundance: -; d_gene: -; j_gene: TRBJ1-1; CDR3aa: CASSLAGNTEAFF; CDR3nt: TGTGCCAGCAGTTTGGCCGGGAACACTGAAGCTTTCTTT
v_gene: TRBV9; abundance: -; d_gene: -; j_gene: TRBJ1-2; CDR3aa: CASSALTGINYGYTF; CDR3nt: TGTGCCAGCAGCGCTTTAACAGGGATTAACTATGGCTACACCTTC
v_gene: TRBV4-1; abundance: -; d_gene: -; j_gene: TRBJ1-2; CDR3aa: CACSQDRGPGYTF; CDR3nt: TGCGCCTGCAGCCAAGATAGGGGACCAGGCTACACCTTC
v_gene: TRBV5-1; abundance: -; d_gene: -; j_gene: TRBJ1-5; CDR3aa: CASSLGGSNQPQHF; CDR3nt: TGCGCCAGCAGCTTGGGAGGTAGCAATCAGCCCCAGCATTTT